The 4 T cell receptor beta chains given below trace back to one sample, sequenced in a study of T-cell reconstitution after alpha-beta-depleted transplantation in children. Molecular barcoding with unique molecular identifiers was used for the TCRbeta library. TCRdb re-called the PCR reads with MiXCR, one entry per CDR3 protein. The sample carries 900,000 or so distinct CDR3 sequences, 15% to 20% recorded once. The sequencing used PBMCs, mostly from graft donor cells, collected 360 days after TCRalphabeta/CD19-depleted stem cell transplant. The receptors stem from a male patient between 10 and 17 years old who had a stem cell transplant for acute lymphoblastic leukemia, so the T cells may come from the graft donor.

This clonotype turned up a few times. The rearrangement uses TRBV20-1 and TRBJ2-5; the match to TRBD1 covers 8 bases. Germline lookup yields CDR1 DFQATT and CDR2 SNEGSKA (reference sequence). The CDR3 runs 14 residues. The V gene end was trimmed by 5 bases and the J gene end by 5 bases; junction bases not matched to a gene: 10. CDR3 amino acids: CSAVRQGMVETQYF. In DNA, the CDR3 is TGCAGTGCTGTCCGACAGGGGATGGTGGAGACCCAGTACTTC.

This chain connects TRBV12-3 or TRBV12-4 to TRBJ2-7; TRBD1 agrees at 9 bases. CDR3 length: 17 residues. The V gene end was trimmed by 3 bases and the J gene end by 1 base; junction bases not matched to a gene: 10. The CDR3 loop reads CASSFFDWTGDSYEQYF. The CDR3 DNA reads as TGTGCCAGCAGTTTTTTTGATTGGACAGGGGATTCCTACGAGCAGTACTTC.

CDR3 protein: CASSQLREGNIQYF. The CDR3 nucleotides read TGCGCCAGCAGCCAACTGAGGGAGGGGAACATTCAGTACTTC. The chain uses TRBV4-1 and TRBJ2-4; the match to TRBD2 covers 7 bases. V lost 2 bases and J lost 7; bases outside the gene matches: 5. Germline-derived CDR1 and CDR2 are MGHRA and YSYEKL. The length of the CDR3 is 14 residues.

V usage is TRBV20-1 and J usage is TRBJ2-7; 8 nucleotides agree with TRBD2. Germline assignment: CDR1 DFQATT and CDR2 SNEGSKA (reference sequence). The ends lost 5 bases at V and 0 bases at J; junction bases unmatched: 6. The CDR3 has 14 amino acids. The CDR3 sequence: CSAEPSGSSYEQYF. The CDR3 DNA follows: TGCAGTGCTGAACCCAGCGGGAGCTCCTACGAGCAGTACTTC.